The source of this TCR beta chain is a study of response to subunit inactivated influenza vaccine. TCRdb re-called the RT-PCR reads through MiXCR, storing one row per CDR3 protein. The sample consists of around 710,000 distinct CDR3 sequences, roughly 14% of them appearing once. The CDR3 runs to 12 residues. The ends were cut back, 10 bases at V and 4 bases at J, with 11 bases in the middle. CDR1 MNHEY and CDR2 SVGAGI come from the germline V gene. This clonotype was picked up a small number of times. This clonotype was sampled from a man aged 50 or older who received an inactivated influenza vaccine. The J gene is TRBJ2-1, the V gene TRBV6-5, with no clear D. The sample consisted of PBMCs from blood, taken around 14 days before vaccination. CDR3 residues: CATLSQYNEQFF. CDR3 nucleotides: TGTGCCACCCTATCCCAGTACAATGAGCAGTTCTTC.